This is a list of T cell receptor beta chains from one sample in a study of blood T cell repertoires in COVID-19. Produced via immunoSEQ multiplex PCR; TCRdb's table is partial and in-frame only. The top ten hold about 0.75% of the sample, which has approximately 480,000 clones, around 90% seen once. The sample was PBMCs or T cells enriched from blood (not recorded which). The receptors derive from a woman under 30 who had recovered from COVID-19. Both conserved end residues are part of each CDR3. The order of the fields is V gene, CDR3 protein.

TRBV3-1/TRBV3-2 CASSRGTGEYGYTF
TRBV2 CASARGGNTEAFF
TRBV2 CASSGDGAGELFF
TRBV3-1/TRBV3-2 CASSPTGQGGETQYF
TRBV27 CASSLSWAGAYGYTF
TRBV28 CASSFQLLRAGQGGNTEAFF
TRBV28 CASGGDTDTQYF
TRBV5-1 CASSSQGVGTEAFF
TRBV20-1 CSASTGYGPGELFF
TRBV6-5 CASSQGGHGYTF
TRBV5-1 CASSLDGLAGENEQFF
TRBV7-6 CASSLDTGGGETQYF
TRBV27 CASSRDRVNTEAFF
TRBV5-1 CASSLSYDRPYGYTF
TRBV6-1 CASSEQAAYNEQFF
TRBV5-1 CAPPSGGTGGGYTF
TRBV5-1 CASSLWSGGDNEQFF
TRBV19 CASSIPGADYGYTF
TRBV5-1 CASSVTEWPPSPLHF
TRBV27 CASSLPGHGTDTQYF
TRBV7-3 CASSLTGYGGGPLNGYTF
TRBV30 CAWSRRVIISYEQFF
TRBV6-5 CASSLLTYEQYF
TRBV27 CASSTPTGVETGELFF
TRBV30 CAWGRGFVNTEAFF
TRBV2 CASSGDSYRVNYGYTF
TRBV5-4 CASSLAGASTDTQYF
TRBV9 CASSVAHRGGANTIYF
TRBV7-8 CASSPWAGGNTIYF
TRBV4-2 CASSQALAGLNTGELFF
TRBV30 CAWSSGQLGEKLFF
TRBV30 CAWSVSRGNYGYTF
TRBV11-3 CASSQTERQYF
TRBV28 CASSPPGGTGRDNSPLHF
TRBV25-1 CASSDVAGEGETQYF
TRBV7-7 CASSRTSGVGNEQFF
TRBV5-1 CASSDRVSNEQYF
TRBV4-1 CASSQAGQGSYEQYF
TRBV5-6 CASSLSEPGQTEAFF
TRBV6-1 CASSESRDRVYGYTF
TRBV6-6 CASSPTATFTYEQYF
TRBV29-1 CSVEGVLNTEAFF
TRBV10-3 CASGQGGDEQYF